This T cell receptor beta chain was sequenced for a study of T cell responses to AZD1222 COVID-19 vaccine. General study points: Baseline seropositives among AZD1222 recipients totaled only six or seven. Receipt of two AZD1222 doses was followed by a rise in Spike-specific TCR breadth and depth. The donor cohort was predominantly white British with a female majority, and clonal diversity may have been underestimated. The study reported that nearly half of spike-specific TCRs target unmutated variant regions.

The germline V gene has CDR1 MNHEY and CDR2 SVGAGI. Trimming at V came to 11 bases and at J to 3 bases, leaving 11 bases not matched to a gene. The CDR3 sequence is 14 residues long. TCRdb's table, derived via immunoSEQ multiplex PCR, lists solely in-frame clones and lacks some. Of just over 150,000 clones listed, approximately 90% are singletons. Of note for this clone: Its antigen is still unknown.

The rearrangement joins TRBV6-5 to TRBJ2-7, with 9 bases aligning to TRBD2. The sample here was peripheral blood, taken on day 0 of AZD1222 vaccination. The clonotype was recovered from an adult in good health. CDR3 sequence reads: CASGASGTFYEQYF. The CDR3 DNA is TGTGCCTCCGGGGCTAGCGGGACATTCTACGAGCAGTACTTC.